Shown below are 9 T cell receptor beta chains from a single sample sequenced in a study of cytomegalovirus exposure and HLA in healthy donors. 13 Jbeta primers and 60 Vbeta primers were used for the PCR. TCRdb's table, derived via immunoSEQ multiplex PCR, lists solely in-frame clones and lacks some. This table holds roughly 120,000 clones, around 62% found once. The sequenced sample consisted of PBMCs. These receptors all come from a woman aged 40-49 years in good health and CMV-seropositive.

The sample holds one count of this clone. CDR3 in DNA: TGTGCCAGCAGCGGACCCAGGGCCGATAATGAAAAACTGTTTTTT. Protein sequence: CASSGPRADNEKLFF. The chain employs TRBV28 and TRBJ1-4; D is perhaps TRBD1 (5 bases). CDR3 size: 15 residues. Germline V gene data show CDR1 as MDHEN and CDR2 as SYDVKM. V gave up 6 bases and J gave up 4 bases, with 15 bases separating them.

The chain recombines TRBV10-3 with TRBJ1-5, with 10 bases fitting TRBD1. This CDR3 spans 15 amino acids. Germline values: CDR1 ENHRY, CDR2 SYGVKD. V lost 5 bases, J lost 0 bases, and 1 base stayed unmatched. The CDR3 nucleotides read TGTGCCATCAGTCGACAGGGGGCTAGCAATCAGCCCCAGCATTTT. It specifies CAISRQGASNQPQHF.

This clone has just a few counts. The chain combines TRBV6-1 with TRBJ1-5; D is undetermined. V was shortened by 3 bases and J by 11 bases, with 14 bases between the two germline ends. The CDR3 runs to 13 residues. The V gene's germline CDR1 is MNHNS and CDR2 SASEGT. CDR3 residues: CASSDLGVGAQHF. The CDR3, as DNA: TGTGCCAGCAGTGATTTAGGCGTAGGAGCCCAGCATTTT.

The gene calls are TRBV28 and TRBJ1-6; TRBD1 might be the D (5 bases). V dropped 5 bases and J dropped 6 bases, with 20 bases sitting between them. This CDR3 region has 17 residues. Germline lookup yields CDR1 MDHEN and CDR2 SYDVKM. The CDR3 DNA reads TGTGCCAGCAGTCCGGGCGGGGCTGCTAGAACTAATTCACCCCTCCACTTT. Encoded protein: CASSPGGAARTNSPLHF.

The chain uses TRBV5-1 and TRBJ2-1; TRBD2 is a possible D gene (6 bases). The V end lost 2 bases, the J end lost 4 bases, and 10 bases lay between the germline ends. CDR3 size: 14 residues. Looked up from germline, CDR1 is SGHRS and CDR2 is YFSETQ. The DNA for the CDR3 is TGCGCCAGCAGCTTTTTAGGAGGGTACAATGAGCAGTTCTTC. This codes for CASSFLGGYNEQFF. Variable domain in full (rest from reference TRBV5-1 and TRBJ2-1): KAGVTQTPRYLIKTRGQQVTLSCSPISGHRSVSWYQQTPGQGLQFLFEYFSETQRNKGNFPGRFSGRQFSNSRSEMNVSTLELGDSALYLCASSFLGGYNEQFFGPGTRLTVL.

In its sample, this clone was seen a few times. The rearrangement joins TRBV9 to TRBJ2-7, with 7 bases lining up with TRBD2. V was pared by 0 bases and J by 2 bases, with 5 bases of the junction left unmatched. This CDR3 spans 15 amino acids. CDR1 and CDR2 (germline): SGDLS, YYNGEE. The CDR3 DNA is TGTGCCAGCAGCGTAGGTTCTAGCGGAACCTACGAGCAGTACTTC. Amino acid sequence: CASSVGSSGTYEQYF.

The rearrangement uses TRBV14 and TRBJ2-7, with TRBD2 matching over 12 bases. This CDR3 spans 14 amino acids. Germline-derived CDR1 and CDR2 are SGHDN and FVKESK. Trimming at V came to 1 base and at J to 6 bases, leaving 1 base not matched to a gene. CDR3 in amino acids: CASSQGLAGAEQYF. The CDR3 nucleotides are TGTGCCAGCAGCCAAGGACTAGCGGGAGCCGAGCAGTACTTC.

The CDR3 DNA follows: TGTGCCAGCAGCTTAGATGCCGGGGACACTGAAGCTTTCTTT. Residues: CASSLDAGDTEAFF. The chain recombines TRBV7-9 with TRBJ1-1; D not resolved. Trimming left V 1 base short and J 3 bases short, with 9 bases between. This CDR3 contains 14 residues. Germline assignment: CDR1 SEHNR and CDR2 FQNEAQ (reference sequence).

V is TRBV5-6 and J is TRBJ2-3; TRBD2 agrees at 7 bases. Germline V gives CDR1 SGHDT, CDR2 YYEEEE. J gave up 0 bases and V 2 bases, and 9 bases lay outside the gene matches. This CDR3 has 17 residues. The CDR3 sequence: CASSFLASGPSTDTQYF. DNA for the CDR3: TGTGCCAGCAGCTTTCTGGCTAGCGGACCTAGCACAGATACGCAGTATTTT.